The present entry profiles one TCR beta chain with its context. These data come from a study of T cell changes during pregnancy in multiple sclerosis. The V gene lost 6 bases and the J gene lost 7 bases, with 15 bases spanning the gap. The CDR3 totals 14 residues. Germline CDR1 SGHDN, CDR2 FVKESK. The data were produced by immunoSEQ multiplex PCR, yet TCRdb's version contains in-frame clones alone and is incomplete. The table records under 80,000 clones, approximately 94% of them present only once. The source of this sequence is a female donor with multiple sclerosis, enrolled in a pregnancy study. Sequences were derived from peripheral blood, sampled in the third trimester of pregnancy. The rearrangement links TRBV14 to TRBJ1-4; TRBD1 is a possible D gene (5 bases). Here the CDR3 DNA reads TGTGCCAGCAGGGACCAGGGATTGGGTGAAAAACTGTTTTTT. Its translation: CASRDQGLGEKLFF.